Following are 17 T cell receptor beta chains from one sample sequenced in a study of OX40 agonist ivuxolimab in advanced cancers. Library method: the immunoSEQ multiplex PCR assay. TCRdb stores this immuneACCESS table with in-frame sequences only. Part of the clones is absent; in the studies checked, under half of the shortfall reflects unresolved V genes, and no reason is known for the rest. The sample yields roughly 75,000 clones; around four fifths were counted once. The ten biggest clones cover about 0.73% of the sample. The sample consisted of CD4+ or CD8+ T cells sorted from blood, taken in a trial of the OX40 agonist ivuxolimab. The receptors here all came from an adult with an advanced solid tumor such as melanoma, head and neck, liver or kidney cancer.

The rearrangement uses TRBV10-3 and TRBJ1-2; 10 bases line up with TRBD1. The ends lost 8 bases at V and 8 bases at J; junction bases unmatched: 8. Germline V gene data show CDR1 as ENHRY and CDR2 as SYGVKD. This CDR3 has 13 residues. This CDR3 reads CAIGVGQGVGYTF. CDR3 nucleotide sequence: TGTGCCATCGGGGTAGGACAGGGGGTCGGCTACACCTTC.

V usage is TRBV4-1 and J usage is TRBJ2-3; 9 nucleotides match TRBD2. J gave up 2 bases and V 0 bases, and 6 bases lay outside the gene matches. Germline CDR1 reads MGHRA; CDR2 reads YSYEKL. The CDR3 extends over 17 amino acids. For the CDR3, the DNA is TGCGCCAGCAGCCAAGATCATCTAGCGGGGTACACAGATACGCAGTATTTT. Encoded protein: CASSQDHLAGYTDTQYF.

The genes are TRBV7-2 and TRBJ2-3; TRBD1 agrees at 7 bases. Looked up from germline, CDR1 is SGHTA and CDR2 is FQGNSA. The V gene end was trimmed by 0 bases and the J gene end by 14 bases; junction bases not matched to a gene: 5. This CDR3 is built from 12 residues. In nucleotides, the CDR3 is TGTGCCAGCAGCTTAGCCCGGGACAGTCCGTATTTT. This sequence encodes CASSLARDSPYF.

The chain carries TRBV2 and TRBJ2-3; D is unresolved. The CDR3 is made up of 13 amino acids. Trimming left V 10 bases short and J 1 base short, with 12 bases between. The germline gives CDR1 SNHLY, CDR2 FYNNEI. CDR3 in amino acids: CANSYGGTDTQYF. The CDR3 bases are TGTGCCAACTCCTACGGCGGCACAGATACGCAGTATTTT.

This rearrangement joins TRBV7-2 to TRBJ2-3; TRBD1 agrees at 9 bases. The CDR3 contains 16 residues. With V trimmed by 4 bases and J by 2 bases, 7 bases remained unmatched. The germline V gene encodes CDR1 SGHTA and CDR2 FQGNSA. In DNA, the CDR3 is TGTGCCAGCAGCTGGGACAGGGCCCGTTTCACAGATACGCAGTATTTT. Translated: CASSWDRARFTDTQYF.

The rearrangement uses TRBV10-2 and TRBJ2-7, with D possibly matching TRBD1 (6 bases). Germline values: CDR1 WSHSY, CDR2 SAAADI. The CDR3 has 14 amino acids. The V end lost 2 bases, the J end lost 7 bases, and 15 bases lay between the germline ends. CDR3 region: CASSEPSRGWEQYF. In nucleotides, the CDR3 is TGCGCCAGCAGTGAGCCTTCCAGGGGTTGGGAGCAGTACTTC.

The gene calls are TRBV5-1 and TRBJ1-4; 7 bases agree with TRBD1. The ends lost 3 bases at V and 4 bases at J; junction bases unmatched: 3. Germline CDR1 reads SGHRS; CDR2 reads YFSETQ. The CDR3 loop spans 14 amino acids. The CDR3 is CASSSGQDNEKLFF. DNA of the CDR3: TGCGCCAGCAGCTCCGGACAGGATAATGAAAAACTGTTTTTT.

The chain links TRBV7-8 to TRBJ2-7, with 10 bases aligning to TRBD2. This CDR3 is built from 13 residues. The J segment lost 5 bases and the V segment lost 8 bases, leaving 6 bases of the junction unmatched. Germline values: CDR1 SGHVS, CDR2 FQNEAQ. The CDR3 region has the DNA TGTGCCAGCTCTAGCGGGAGAGGCAACGAGCAGTACTTC. As protein: CASSSGRGNEQYF.

The gene calls are TRBV5-1 and TRBJ1-1; D unresolved. The germline CDR1 and CDR2 sequences are SGHRS and YFSETQ. The CDR3 spans 14 residues. Trimming cost V 0 bases and J 5 bases, with 11 bases left between them. Here the CDR3 reads CASSLDGPGTEAFF. The CDR3 DNA follows: TGCGCCAGCAGCTTGGATGGGCCGGGGACTGAAGCTTTCTTT.

This sequence joins TRBV6-5 and TRBJ1-1, with TRBD1 identical over 7 bases. Per germline, CDR1 MNHEY and CDR2 SVGAGI. The ends lost 10 bases at V and 1 base at J; junction bases unmatched: 6. The CDR3 runs to 13 residues. The CDR3 DNA reads TGTGCCACCATACGACAGGGGAACACTGAAGCTTTCTTT. Translation gives CATIRQGNTEAFF.

The chain combines TRBV7-9 with TRBJ2-7, with D possibly TRBD1 on 6 matching bases. Germline V lookup: CDR1 SEHNR, CDR2 FQNEAQ (reference sequence). This CDR3 is built from 13 residues. The germline V and J ends were trimmed by 1 base and 6 bases, with 10 bases remaining between them. CDR3 in amino acids: CASSLGGLREQYF. DNA of the CDR3: TGTGCCAGCAGCTTAGGGGGGCTGCGCGAGCAGTACTTC.

This chain links TRBV19 with TRBJ2-7; 9 nucleotides match TRBD2. Germline values: CDR1 LNHDA, CDR2 SQIVND (reference sequence). Trimming removed 5 bases from V and 3 bases from J; junction bases left unmatched: 8. The CDR3 is 15 residues long. The CDR3 coding sequence is TGTGCCAGTAGTTCGGAGCGGGGGGTTAACTACGAGCAGTACTTC. Translation gives CASSSERGVNYEQYF. Drawing the rest from reference TRBV19 and TRBJ2-7, the complete variable domain is DGGITQSPKYLFRKEGQNVTLSCEQNLNHDAMYWYRQDPGQGLRLIYYSQIVNDFQKGDIAEGYSVSREKKESFPLTVTSAQKNPTAFYLCASSSERGVNYEQYFGPGTRLTVT.

The V call is TRBV6-5, the J call TRBJ2-7, with no clear D. Trimming left V 7 bases short and J 0 bases short, with 10 bases between. CDR3 length: 13 residues. Germline assignment: CDR1 MNHEY and CDR2 SVGAGI. This chain's CDR3 is CASKTFPSYEQYF. In DNA form, the CDR3 reads TGTGCCAGCAAAACCTTCCCCTCCTACGAGCAGTACTTC.

The V gene is TRBV5-4, the J gene TRBJ2-5; 7 positions agree with TRBD1. There are 13 residues in the CDR3. Looked up from germline, CDR1 is SGHNT and CDR2 is YYREEE (reference sequence). The V gene end was trimmed by 4 bases and the J gene end by 1 base; junction bases not matched to a gene: 1. CDR3 DNA: TGTGCCAGCAGCCGGGACAGCCAAGAGACCCAGTACTTC. It encodes CASSRDSQETQYF.

This clone was counted a single time. The gene calls are TRBV5-4 and TRBJ2-1; unclear D gene. The germline V gene encodes CDR1 SGHNT and CDR2 YYREEE (reference sequence). V dropped 0 bases and J dropped 7 bases, with 5 bases sitting between them. The length of the CDR3 is 12 residues. The CDR3 sequence: CASSLGSNEQFF. In DNA, the CDR3 is TGTGCCAGCAGCTTGGGGAGTAATGAGCAGTTCTTC.

The count of this clone is one. The J gene is TRBJ1-3, the V gene TRBV7-9; D is ambiguous. Looked up from germline, CDR1 is SEHNR and CDR2 is FQNEAQ (reference sequence). The CDR3 is 14 amino acids. V was shortened by 3 bases and J by 0 bases, with 6 bases between the two germline ends. The CDR3 loop is CASSLSVSGNTIYF. Written as DNA, the CDR3 is TGTGCCAGCAGCTTGTCAGTCTCTGGAAACACCATATATTTT.

Here the CDR3 DNA reads TGCGCCAGCAGCCAAGTGGGGGTAGGCGGTTCACCCCTCCACTTT. The encoded protein is CASSQVGVGGSPLHF. The V gene is TRBV4-1, the J gene TRBJ1-6; a possible D gene is TRBD1 (5 bases). The CDR3 consists of 15 residues. V was pared by 1 base and J by 9 bases, with 13 bases between. Germline CDR1 MGHRA, CDR2 YSYEKL.